A selection of T cell receptor beta chains follows, all from one sample in a study of T cell changes during pregnancy in multiple sclerosis. Only in-frame clones appear in the TCRdb table, and some are missing; sequencing was by immunoSEQ multiplex PCR. This repertoire shows some 97,000 clones, around 93% found once; its top ten account for just under 2%. This specimen was peripheral blood, taken after pregnancy. These receptors originate from a female donor with multiple sclerosis, enrolled in a pregnancy study. Both conserved end residues are part of each CDR3. D genes are given only for firm matches. The listing skips clone size in some rows; elsewhere it reads once, few, many or a size class.

d_gene: NA
v_gene: TRBV6-6
j_gene: TRBJ2-4
abundance: NA
CDR3aa: CASSYSGGRNIQYF
CDR3nt: TGTGCCAGCAGTTACTCGGGAGGAAGAAACATTCAGTACTTC

d_gene: NA
v_gene: TRBV7-9
j_gene: TRBJ1-1
abundance: NA
CDR3aa: CASSFGTEAFF
CDR3nt: TGTGCCAGCAGCTTCGGGACTGAAGCTTTCTTT

d_gene: TRBD2
v_gene: TRBV4-1
j_gene: TRBJ2-2
abundance: NA
CDR3aa: CASSLTSGRVAIGELFF
CDR3nt: TGCGCCAGCAGTCTGACTAGCGGCCGGGTCGCGATCGGGGAGCTGTTTTTT

d_gene: NA
v_gene: TRBV10-3
j_gene: TRBJ1-5
abundance: NA
CDR3aa: CAISDGDSNQPQHF
CDR3nt: TGTGCCATCAGTGACGGGGATAGCAATCAGCCCCAGCATTTT

d_gene: NA
v_gene: TRBV5-6
j_gene: TRBJ1-6
abundance: NA
CDR3aa: CASSLKTGRNSPLHF
CDR3nt: TGTGCCAGCAGCCTCAAGACAGGCAGAAATTCACCCCTCCACTTT

d_gene: NA
v_gene: TRBV4-3
j_gene: TRBJ2-2
abundance: NA
CDR3aa: CASSQVTGYTGELFF
CDR3nt: TGCGCCAGCAGCCAAGTTACAGGGTACACCGGGGAGCTGTTTTTT

d_gene: NA
v_gene: TRBV19
j_gene: TRBJ1-1
abundance: NA
CDR3aa: CASRETGNTEAFF
CDR3nt: TGTGCCAGTAGGGAGACGGGAAACACTGAAGCTTTCTTT

d_gene: TRBD1
v_gene: TRBV6-6
j_gene: TRBJ2-3
abundance: NA
CDR3aa: CASSSTGLWTDTQYF
CDR3nt: TGTGCCAGCAGTTCGACAGGGTTATGGACAGATACGCAGTATTTT

d_gene: TRBD1
v_gene: TRBV5-1
j_gene: TRBJ2-1
abundance: NA
CDR3aa: CASSPGGQGYNEQFF
CDR3nt: TGCGCCAGCAGCCCCGGTGGACAGGGGTACAATGAGCAGTTCTTC

d_gene: TRBD1
v_gene: TRBV12-5
j_gene: TRBJ2-2
abundance: NA
CDR3aa: CASGLFGTANTGELFF
CDR3nt: TGTGCTAGTGGTTTGTTCGGGACAGCGAACACCGGGGAGCTGTTTTTT

d_gene: NA
v_gene: TRBV7-2
j_gene: TRBJ2-1
abundance: NA
CDR3aa: CASSADILVVYNEQFF
CDR3nt: TGTGCCAGCAGCGCGGACATCCTGGTGGTGTACAATGAGCAGTTCTTC

d_gene: NA
v_gene: TRBV4-1
j_gene: TRBJ1-4
abundance: NA
CDR3aa: CASSPVSAGSNEKLFF
CDR3nt: TGCGCCAGCAGCCCAGTTTCGGCAGGGTCGAATGAAAAACTGTTTTTT

d_gene: NA
v_gene: TRBV2
j_gene: TRBJ1-2
abundance: once
CDR3aa: CASSEILGPRKGYTF
CDR3nt: TGTGCCAGCAGTGAAATTCTTGGTCCCAGAAAGGGCTACACCTTC

d_gene: TRBD1
v_gene: TRBV2
j_gene: TRBJ1-2
abundance: NA
CDR3aa: CASSDVGDRYFYGYTF
CDR3nt: TGTGCCAGCAGTGACGTAGGGGACAGGTATTTCTATGGCTACACCTTC

d_gene: TRBD2
v_gene: TRBV28
j_gene: TRBJ2-3
abundance: NA
CDR3aa: CASSPGLQSTDTQYF
CDR3nt: TGTGCCAGCAGTCCGGGACTACAAAGCACAGATACGCAGTATTTT

d_gene: TRBD2
v_gene: TRBV5-1
j_gene: TRBJ2-5
abundance: once
CDR3aa: CASSFNSGSQETQYF
CDR3nt: TGCGCCAGCAGCTTCAATAGCGGGAGCCAAGAGACCCAGTACTTC

d_gene: NA
v_gene: TRBV12-5
j_gene: TRBJ2-7
abundance: NA
CDR3aa: CASGFLAPPYEQYF
CDR3nt: TGTGCTAGTGGTTTTTTAGCGCCTCCCTACGAGCAGTACTTC

d_gene: NA
v_gene: TRBV10-3
j_gene: TRBJ2-5
abundance: NA
CDR3aa: CAISESGQPAETQYF
CDR3nt: TGTGCCATCAGTGAGTCTGGACAGCCAGCGGAGACCCAGTACTTC

d_gene: NA
v_gene: TRBV11-3
j_gene: TRBJ1-1
abundance: NA
CDR3aa: CASSLHVGEGTEAFF
CDR3nt: TGTGCCAGCAGCTTACACGTAGGGGAGGGGACTGAAGCTTTCTTT

d_gene: NA
v_gene: TRBV18
j_gene: TRBJ1-1
abundance: NA
CDR3aa: CASSPIVFSEAFF
CDR3nt: TGTGCCAGCTCACCTATCGTTTTTTCTGAAGCTTTCTTT

d_gene: NA
v_gene: TRBV9
j_gene: TRBJ1-5
abundance: NA
CDR3aa: CASSASTNQPQHF
CDR3nt: TGTGCCAGCAGCGCGAGTACCAATCAGCCCCAGCATTTT

d_gene: NA
v_gene: TRBV19
j_gene: TRBJ1-2
abundance: NA
CDR3aa: CASSIQGGGYTF
CDR3nt: TGTGCCAGTAGTATCCAGGGCGGTGGCTACACCTTC

d_gene: NA
v_gene: TRBV20-1
j_gene: TRBJ1-1
abundance: NA
CDR3aa: CSARDILEAFF
CDR3nt: TGCAGTGCTAGAGATATCCTCGAAGCTTTCTTT

d_gene: NA
v_gene: TRBV13
j_gene: TRBJ1-1
abundance: NA
CDR3aa: CASSLQAGPDTEAFF
CDR3nt: TGTGCCAGCAGCTTGCAGGCAGGTCCGGACACTGAAGCTTTCTTT

d_gene: NA
v_gene: TRBV30
j_gene: TRBJ2-5
abundance: NA
CDR3aa: CAWKATRQAWETQYF
CDR3nt: TGTGCCTGGAAGGCCACAAGACAGGCCTGGGAGACCCAGTACTTC

d_gene: NA
v_gene: TRBV9
j_gene: TRBJ1-1
abundance: once
CDR3aa: CASSTDKNTEAFF
CDR3nt: TGTGCCAGCAGCACGGACAAGAACACTGAAGCTTTCTTT

d_gene: TRBD1
v_gene: TRBV9
j_gene: TRBJ2-5
abundance: NA
CDR3aa: CASSATGVPQETQYF
CDR3nt: TGTGCCAGCAGCGCCACAGGGGTTCCCCAAGAGACCCAGTACTTC

d_gene: TRBD1
v_gene: TRBV5-6
j_gene: TRBJ1-5
abundance: NA
CDR3aa: CASSPRTGWDQPQHF
CDR3nt: TGTGCCAGCAGCCCGAGGACAGGGTGGGATCAGCCCCAGCATTTT

d_gene: TRBD1
v_gene: TRBV7-6
j_gene: TRBJ2-7
abundance: NA
CDR3aa: CASSPGQGSSYEQYF
CDR3nt: TGTGCCAGCAGCCCGGGACAGGGGAGCTCCTACGAGCAGTACTTC

d_gene: TRBD2
v_gene: TRBV7-6
j_gene: TRBJ2-1
abundance: NA
CDR3aa: CASSSTSGRGNEQFF
CDR3nt: TGTGCCAGCAGCTCTACTAGCGGGAGGGGCAATGAGCAGTTCTTC

d_gene: TRBD1
v_gene: TRBV28
j_gene: TRBJ1-1
abundance: NA
CDR3aa: CASSSTGGTTEAFF
CDR3nt: TGTGCCAGCAGTTCAACAGGGGGTACCACTGAAGCTTTCTTT

d_gene: TRBD1
v_gene: TRBV4-1
j_gene: TRBJ1-1
abundance: NA
CDR3aa: CASSRPGGPNTEAFF
CDR3nt: TGCGCCAGCAGCCGCCCAGGGGGGCCTAACACTGAAGCTTTCTTT

d_gene: TRBD1
v_gene: TRBV28
j_gene: TRBJ1-2
abundance: NA
CDR3aa: CASSTQGRNYGYTF
CDR3nt: TGTGCCAGCAGCACACAGGGGCGAAACTATGGCTACACCTTC

d_gene: TRBD2
v_gene: TRBV2
j_gene: TRBJ2-3
abundance: NA
CDR3aa: CASSGAGGGTDTQYF
CDR3nt: TGTGCCAGCAGTGGGGCGGGAGGGGGCACAGATACGCAGTATTTT

d_gene: TRBD1
v_gene: TRBV28
j_gene: TRBJ1-4
abundance: NA
CDR3aa: CASSLQPSGTGQINEKLFF
CDR3nt: TGTGCCAGCAGTTTACAACCATCCGGGACAGGGCAAATTAATGAAAAACTGTTTTTT

d_gene: TRBD1
v_gene: TRBV27
j_gene: TRBJ1-1
abundance: NA
CDR3aa: CASRFRDRGTEAFF
CDR3nt: TGTGCCAGCAGGTTCCGGGACAGGGGGACTGAAGCTTTCTTT

d_gene: NA
v_gene: TRBV5-1
j_gene: TRBJ1-3
abundance: NA
CDR3aa: CASSLATSGTGNTIYF
CDR3nt: TGCGCCAGCAGCTTGGCTACCTCAGGGACTGGAAACACCATATATTTT

d_gene: NA
v_gene: TRBV5-1
j_gene: TRBJ1-5
abundance: NA
CDR3aa: CASSLRVGQPQHF
CDR3nt: TGCGCCAGCAGCTTGCGGGTAGGTCAGCCCCAGCATTTT

d_gene: TRBD1
v_gene: TRBV18
j_gene: TRBJ2-2
abundance: once
CDR3aa: CASSPDRGPFPGELFF
CDR3nt: TGTGCCAGCTCACCAGACAGGGGCCCCTTTCCCGGGGAGCTGTTTTTT

d_gene: TRBD2
v_gene: TRBV29-1
j_gene: TRBJ2-7
abundance: NA
CDR3aa: CSATSGHEQYF
CDR3nt: TGCAGCGCGACTAGCGGCCACGAGCAGTACTTC

d_gene: NA
v_gene: TRBV5-6
j_gene: TRBJ1-4
abundance: NA
CDR3aa: CASSSFGGSDEKLFF
CDR3nt: TGTGCCAGCAGCTCATTCGGGGGATCGGATGAAAAACTGTTTTTT

d_gene: NA
v_gene: TRBV7-9
j_gene: TRBJ2-7
abundance: NA
CDR3aa: CASSQISARELRYEQYF
CDR3nt: TGTGCCAGCAGCCAGATTAGTGCTCGGGAGCTCCGGTACGAGCAGTACTTC

d_gene: NA
v_gene: TRBV6-5
j_gene: TRBJ1-1
abundance: NA
CDR3aa: CAVRQSGTEAFF
CDR3nt: TGTGCCGTTCGACAGTCGGGCACTGAAGCTTTCTTT